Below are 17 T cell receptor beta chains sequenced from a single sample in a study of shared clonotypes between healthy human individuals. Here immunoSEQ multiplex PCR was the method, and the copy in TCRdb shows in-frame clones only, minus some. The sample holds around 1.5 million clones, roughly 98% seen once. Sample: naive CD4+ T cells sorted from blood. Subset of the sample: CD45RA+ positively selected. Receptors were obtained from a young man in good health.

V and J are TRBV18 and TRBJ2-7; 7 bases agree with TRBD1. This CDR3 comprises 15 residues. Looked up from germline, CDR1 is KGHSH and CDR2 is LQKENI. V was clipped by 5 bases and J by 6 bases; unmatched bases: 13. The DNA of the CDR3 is TGTGCCAGCTCATTTGGCGCCAGGGGGTTAGGCGAGCAGTACTTC. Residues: CASSFGARGLGEQYF.

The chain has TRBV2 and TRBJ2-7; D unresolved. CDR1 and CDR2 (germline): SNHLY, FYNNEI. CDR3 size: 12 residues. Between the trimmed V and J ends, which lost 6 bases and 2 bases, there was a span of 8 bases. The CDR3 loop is CASRNDAYEQYF. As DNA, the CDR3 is TGTGCCAGCAGGAACGACGCCTACGAGCAGTACTTC.

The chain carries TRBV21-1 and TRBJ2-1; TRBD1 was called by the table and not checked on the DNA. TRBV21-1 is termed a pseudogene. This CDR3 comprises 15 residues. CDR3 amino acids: CASSRPGQGGNEQFF. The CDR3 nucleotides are TGTGCCAGCAGCAGACCGGGACAGGGAGGTAATGAGCAGTTCTTC.

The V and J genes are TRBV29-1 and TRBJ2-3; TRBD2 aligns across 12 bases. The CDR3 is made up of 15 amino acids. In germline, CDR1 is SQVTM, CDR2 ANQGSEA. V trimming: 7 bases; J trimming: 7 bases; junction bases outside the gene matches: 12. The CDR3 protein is CSAQTSGSRWNTQYF. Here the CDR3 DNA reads TGCAGCGCCCAGACTAGCGGGAGTAGGTGGAATACGCAGTATTTT.

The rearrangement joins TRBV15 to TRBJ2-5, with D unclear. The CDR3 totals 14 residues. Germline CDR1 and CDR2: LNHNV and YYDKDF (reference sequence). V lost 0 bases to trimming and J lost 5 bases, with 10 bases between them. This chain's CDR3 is CATSRDLVRETQYF. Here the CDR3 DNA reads TGTGCCACCAGCAGAGATCTTGTACGCGAGACCCAGTACTTC.

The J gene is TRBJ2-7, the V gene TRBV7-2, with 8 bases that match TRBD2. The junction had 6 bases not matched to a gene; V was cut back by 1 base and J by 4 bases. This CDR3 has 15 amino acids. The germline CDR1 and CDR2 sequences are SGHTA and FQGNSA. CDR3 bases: TGTGCCAGCAGCTTAGGTCCGGGACTAGAATACGAGCAGTACTTC. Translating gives CASSLGPGLEYEQYF.

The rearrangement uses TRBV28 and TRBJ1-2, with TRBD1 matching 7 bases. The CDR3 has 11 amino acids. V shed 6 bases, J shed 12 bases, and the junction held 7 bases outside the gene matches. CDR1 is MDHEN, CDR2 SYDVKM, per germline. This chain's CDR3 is CASRIDRVDTF. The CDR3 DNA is TGTGCCAGCAGGATTGACAGGGTCGACACCTTC.

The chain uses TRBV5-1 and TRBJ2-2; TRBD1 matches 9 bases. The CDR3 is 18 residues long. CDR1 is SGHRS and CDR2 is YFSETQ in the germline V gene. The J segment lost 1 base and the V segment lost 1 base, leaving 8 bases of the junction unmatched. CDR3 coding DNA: TGCGCCAGCAGCTTGTTACTTCTGGGACAGGGGAACACCGGGGAGCTGTTTTTT. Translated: CASSLLLLGQGNTGELFF.

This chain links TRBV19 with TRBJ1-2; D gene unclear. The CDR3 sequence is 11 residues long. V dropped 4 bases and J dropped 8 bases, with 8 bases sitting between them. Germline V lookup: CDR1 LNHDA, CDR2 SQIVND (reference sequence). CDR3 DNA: TGTGCCAGTAGTACACCAACGGGCTACACCTTC. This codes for CASSTPTGYTF. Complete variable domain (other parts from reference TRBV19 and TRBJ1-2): DGGITQSPKYLFRKEGQNVTLSCEQNLNHDAMYWYRQDPGQGLRLIYYSQIVNDFQKGDIAEGYSVSREKKESFPLTVTSAQKNPTAFYLCASSTPTGYTFGSGTRLTVV.

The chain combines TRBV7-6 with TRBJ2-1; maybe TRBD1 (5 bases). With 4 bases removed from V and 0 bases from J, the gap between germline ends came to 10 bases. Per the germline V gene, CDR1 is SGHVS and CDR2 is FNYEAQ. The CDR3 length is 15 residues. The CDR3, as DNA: TGTGCCAGCAGCTCCTGGACAAACTCCTACAATGAGCAGTTCTTC. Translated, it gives CASSSWTNSYNEQFF.

The CDR3 reads CASSPSSIASPYEQYF. Written as DNA, the CDR3 is TGTGCCAGCTCACCGTCTAGCATCGCCTCCCCCTACGAGCAGTACTTC. The V gene is TRBV18, the J gene TRBJ2-7, with a weak D call TRBD2 (5 bases). V lost 3 bases and J lost 2, with 17 bases in between. The germline gives CDR1 KGHSH, CDR2 LQKENI. This CDR3 has 16 amino acids.

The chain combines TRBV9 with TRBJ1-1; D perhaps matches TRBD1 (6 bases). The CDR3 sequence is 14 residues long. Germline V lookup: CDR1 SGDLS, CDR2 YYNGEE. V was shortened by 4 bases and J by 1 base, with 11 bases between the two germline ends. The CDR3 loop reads CASSIGTQNTEAFF. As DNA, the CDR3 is TGTGCCAGCAGCATCGGGACACAGAACACTGAAGCTTTCTTT.

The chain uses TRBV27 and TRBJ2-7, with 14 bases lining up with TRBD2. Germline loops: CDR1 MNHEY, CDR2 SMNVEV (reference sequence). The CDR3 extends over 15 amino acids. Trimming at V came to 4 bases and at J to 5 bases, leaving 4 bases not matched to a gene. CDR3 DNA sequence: TGTGCCAGCAGTTCAGAGGGACTAGCGGGAGACGAGCAGTACTTC. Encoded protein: CASSSEGLAGDEQYF.

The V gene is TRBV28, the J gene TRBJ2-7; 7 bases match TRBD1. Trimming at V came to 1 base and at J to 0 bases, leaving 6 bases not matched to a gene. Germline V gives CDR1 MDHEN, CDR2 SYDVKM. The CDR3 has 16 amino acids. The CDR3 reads CASSLFRTGSSYEQYF. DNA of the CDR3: TGTGCCAGCAGTTTATTTCGGACAGGAAGCTCCTACGAGCAGTACTTC. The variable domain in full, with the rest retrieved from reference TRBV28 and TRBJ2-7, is DVKVTQSSRYLVKRTGEKVFLECVQDMDHENMFWYRQDPGLGLRLIYFSYDVKMKEKGDIPEGYSVSREKKERFSLILESASTNQTSMYLCASSLFRTGSSYEQYFGPGTRLTVT.

The CDR3 region has the DNA TGTGCCGTACGACTCTCCTGGGGCACAGATACGCAGTATTTT. Translating it yields CAVRLSWGTDTQYF. The chain uses TRBV2 and TRBJ2-3; D is undetermined. From germline, CDR1 is SNHLY and CDR2 FYNNEI. V lost 11 bases to trimming and J lost 1 base, with 16 bases between them. This CDR3 spans 14 amino acids.

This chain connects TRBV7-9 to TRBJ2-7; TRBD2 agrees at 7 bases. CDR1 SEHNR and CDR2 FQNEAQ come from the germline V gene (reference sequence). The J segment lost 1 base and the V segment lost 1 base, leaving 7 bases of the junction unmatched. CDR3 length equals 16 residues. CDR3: CASSLVTRENSYEQYF. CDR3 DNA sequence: TGTGCCAGCAGCTTAGTTACGCGGGAGAATTCCTACGAGCAGTACTTC.

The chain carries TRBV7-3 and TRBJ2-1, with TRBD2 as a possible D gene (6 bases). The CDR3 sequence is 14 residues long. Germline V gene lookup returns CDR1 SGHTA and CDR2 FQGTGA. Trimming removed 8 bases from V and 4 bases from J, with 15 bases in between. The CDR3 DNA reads TGTGCCAGCTTGGGCGGGACTGGATACAATGAGCAGTTCTTC. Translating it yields CASLGGTGYNEQFF.